This TCR beta chain comes out of a study of blood T cell repertoires in COVID-19. About the study: From the United States, Italy and Spain came samples of acute and convalescent COVID-19. T cells, B-cell-depleted T cells, or PBMCs provided the cDNA or gDNA that served as material.

Generated by immunoSEQ multiplex PCR, the TCRdb table keeps only in-frame clones and is missing some. Of about 84,000 clones listed, more than 80% are singletons. The sample holds one count of this clone. The germline V gene has CDR1 LGHNA and CDR2 YNFKEQ. The J segment lost 2 bases and the V segment lost 1 base, leaving 4 bases of the junction unmatched. This CDR3 comprises 15 residues. Sequences were obtained from peripheral blood. The chain has TRBV4-2 and TRBJ1-2; TRBD1 matches at 7 bases. The sequence was collected from a woman aged 80 or over with acute or convalescent COVID-19. CDR3 sequence (DNA): TGTGCCAGCAGCCAAGTGGCGGGACAGAACTATGGCTACACCTTC. As protein: CASSQVAGQNYGYTF.